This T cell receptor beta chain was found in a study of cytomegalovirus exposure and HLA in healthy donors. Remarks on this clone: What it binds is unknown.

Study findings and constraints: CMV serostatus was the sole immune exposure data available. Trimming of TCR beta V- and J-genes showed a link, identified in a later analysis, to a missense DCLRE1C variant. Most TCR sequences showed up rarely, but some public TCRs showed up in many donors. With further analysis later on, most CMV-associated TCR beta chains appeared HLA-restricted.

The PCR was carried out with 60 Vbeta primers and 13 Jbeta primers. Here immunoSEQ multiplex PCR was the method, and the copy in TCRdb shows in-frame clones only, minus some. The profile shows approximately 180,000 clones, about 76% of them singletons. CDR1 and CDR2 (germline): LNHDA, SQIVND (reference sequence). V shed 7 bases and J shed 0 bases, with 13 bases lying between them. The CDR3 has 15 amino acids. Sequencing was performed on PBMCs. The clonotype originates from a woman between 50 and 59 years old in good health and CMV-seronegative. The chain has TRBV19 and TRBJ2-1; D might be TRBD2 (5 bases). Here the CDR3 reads CASIGGASSYNEQFF. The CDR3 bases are TGTGCCAGTATTGGAGGAGCCAGCTCCTACAATGAGCAGTTCTTC.